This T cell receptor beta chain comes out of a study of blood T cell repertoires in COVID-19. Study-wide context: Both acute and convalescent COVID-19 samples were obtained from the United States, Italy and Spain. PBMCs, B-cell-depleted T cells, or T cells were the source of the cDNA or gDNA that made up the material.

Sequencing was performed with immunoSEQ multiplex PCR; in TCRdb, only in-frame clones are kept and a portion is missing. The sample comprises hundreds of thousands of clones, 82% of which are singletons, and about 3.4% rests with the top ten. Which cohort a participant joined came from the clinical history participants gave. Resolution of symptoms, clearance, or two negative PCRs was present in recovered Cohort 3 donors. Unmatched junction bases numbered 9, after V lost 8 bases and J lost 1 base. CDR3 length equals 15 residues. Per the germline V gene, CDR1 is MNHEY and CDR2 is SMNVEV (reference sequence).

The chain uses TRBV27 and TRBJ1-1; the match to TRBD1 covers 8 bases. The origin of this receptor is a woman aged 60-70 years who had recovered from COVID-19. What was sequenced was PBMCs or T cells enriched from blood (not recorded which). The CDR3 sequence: CASRNLQGGNTEAFF. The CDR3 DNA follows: TGTGCCAGCCGCAACTTACAGGGGGGGAACACTGAAGCTTTCTTT.